This TCR beta chain was identified during a study of blood T cell repertoires in COVID-19. The wider study: Researchers got acute and convalescent COVID-19 samples from the United States, Italy and Spain. Sample material is recorded as cDNA or gDNA derived from T cells, B-cell-depleted T cells, or PBMCs.

Germline CDR1 reads MDHEN; CDR2 reads SYDVKM. The CDR3 sequence is 16 residues long. The V and J ends lost 5 bases and 0 bases respectively, with 17 bases between them. Original handling: Researchers report that nucleated cell counts were estimated from reference gene primer amplification. Generated by immunoSEQ multiplex PCR, the TCRdb table keeps only in-frame clones and is missing some. V and J calls and clone size are as listed in that table; D and trimming were resolved from the DNA. The sample shows tens of thousands of clones, 60% to 80% of them seen only once. The specimen sequenced was peripheral blood. V gene TRBV28 combines with J gene TRBJ2-7; the D gene is possibly TRBD1 (6 bases). The receptor comes from an older woman with acute or convalescent COVID-19. In DNA, the CDR3 is TGTGCCAGCAGTAAACCCGGGACAATTGGCTCCTACGAGCAGTACTTC. Amino acids: CASSKPGTIGSYEQYF.